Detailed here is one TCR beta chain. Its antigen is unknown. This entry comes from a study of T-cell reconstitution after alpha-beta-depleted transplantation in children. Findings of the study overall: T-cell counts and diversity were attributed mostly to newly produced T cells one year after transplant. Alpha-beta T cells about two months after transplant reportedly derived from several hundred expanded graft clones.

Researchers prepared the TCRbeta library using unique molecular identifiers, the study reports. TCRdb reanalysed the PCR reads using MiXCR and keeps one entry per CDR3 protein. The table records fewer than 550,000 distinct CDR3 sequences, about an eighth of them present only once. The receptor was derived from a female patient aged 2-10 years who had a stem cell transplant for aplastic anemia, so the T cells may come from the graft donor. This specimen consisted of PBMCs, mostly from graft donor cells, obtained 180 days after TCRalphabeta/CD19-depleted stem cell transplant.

CDR3 region: CASTGTSGTESTDTQYF. For the CDR3, the DNA is TGTGCCAGCACCGGGACTAGCGGGACCGAATCCACAGATACGCAGTATTTT. The J gene is TRBJ2-3, the V gene TRBV7-2; 13 bases are a match to TRBD2. V dropped 7 bases and J dropped 2; count of bases not matched to a gene: 9. CDR1 is SGHTA and CDR2 is FQGNSA in the germline V gene. The CDR3 has 17 amino acids.